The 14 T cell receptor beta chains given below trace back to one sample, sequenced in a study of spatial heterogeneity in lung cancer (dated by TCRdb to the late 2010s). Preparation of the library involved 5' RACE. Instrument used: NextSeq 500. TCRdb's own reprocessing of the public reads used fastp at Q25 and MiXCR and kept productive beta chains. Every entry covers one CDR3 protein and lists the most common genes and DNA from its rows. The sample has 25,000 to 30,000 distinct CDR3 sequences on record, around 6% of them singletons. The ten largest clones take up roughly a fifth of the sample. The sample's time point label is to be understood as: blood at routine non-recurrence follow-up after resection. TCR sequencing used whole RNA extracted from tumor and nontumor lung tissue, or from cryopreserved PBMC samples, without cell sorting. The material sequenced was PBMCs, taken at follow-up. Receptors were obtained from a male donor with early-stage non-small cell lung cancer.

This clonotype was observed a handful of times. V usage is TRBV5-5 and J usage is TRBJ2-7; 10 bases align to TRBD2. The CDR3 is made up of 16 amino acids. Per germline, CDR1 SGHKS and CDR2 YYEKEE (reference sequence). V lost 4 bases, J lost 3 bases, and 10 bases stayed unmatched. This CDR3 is CASSLSSGGDLYEQYF. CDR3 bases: TGTGCCAGCAGCCTATCTAGCGGGGGAGACCTCTACGAGCAGTACTTC. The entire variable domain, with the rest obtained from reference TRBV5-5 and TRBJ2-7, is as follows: DAGVTQSPTHLIKTRGQQVTLRCSPISGHKSVSWYQQVLGQGPQFIFQYYEKEERGRGNFPDRFSARQFPNYSSELNVNALLLGDSALYLCASSLSSGGDLYEQYFGPGTRLTVT.

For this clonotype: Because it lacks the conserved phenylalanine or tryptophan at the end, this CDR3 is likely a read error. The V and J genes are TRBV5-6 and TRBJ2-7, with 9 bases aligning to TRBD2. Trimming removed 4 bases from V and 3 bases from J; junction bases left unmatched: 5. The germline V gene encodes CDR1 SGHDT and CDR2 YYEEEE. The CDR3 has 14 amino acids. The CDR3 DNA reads TGTGCCAGCAGCCCGACTAGCGGACACTACGAGCAGTACTCC. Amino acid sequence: CASSPTSGHYEQYS.

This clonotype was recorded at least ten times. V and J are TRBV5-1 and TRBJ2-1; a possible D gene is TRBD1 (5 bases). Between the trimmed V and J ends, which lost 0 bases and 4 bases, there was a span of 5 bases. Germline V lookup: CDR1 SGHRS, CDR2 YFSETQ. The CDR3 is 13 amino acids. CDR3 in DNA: TGCGCCAGCAGCTTGGGACAGTACAATGAGCAGTTCTTC. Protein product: CASSLGQYNEQFF. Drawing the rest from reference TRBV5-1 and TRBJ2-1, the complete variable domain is KAGVTQTPRYLIKTRGQQVTLSCSPISGHRSVSWYQQTPGQGLQFLFEYFSETQRNKGNFPGRFSGRQFSNSRSEMNVSTLELGDSALYLCASSLGQYNEQFFGPGTRLTVL.

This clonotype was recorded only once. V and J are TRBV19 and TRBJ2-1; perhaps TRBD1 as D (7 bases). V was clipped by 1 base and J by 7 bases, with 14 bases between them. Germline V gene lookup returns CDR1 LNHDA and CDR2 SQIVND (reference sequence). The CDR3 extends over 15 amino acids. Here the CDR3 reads CASSIGQGGINEQFF. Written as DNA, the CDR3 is TGTGCCAGTAGTATAGGGCAGGGGGGAATTAATGAGCAGTTCTTC.

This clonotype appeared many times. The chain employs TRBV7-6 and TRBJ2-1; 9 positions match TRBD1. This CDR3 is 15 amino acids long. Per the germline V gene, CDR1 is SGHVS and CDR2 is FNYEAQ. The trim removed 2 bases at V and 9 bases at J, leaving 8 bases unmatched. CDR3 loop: CASSLWDREFGEQFF. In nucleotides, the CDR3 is TGTGCCAGCAGCTTATGGGACAGGGAATTTGGTGAGCAGTTCTTC.

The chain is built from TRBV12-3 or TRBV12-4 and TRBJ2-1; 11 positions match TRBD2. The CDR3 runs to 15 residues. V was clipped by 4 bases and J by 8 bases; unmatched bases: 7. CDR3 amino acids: CASSSTSGSRHEQFF. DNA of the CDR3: TGTGCCAGCAGTTCTACTAGCGGGAGTAGACATGAGCAGTTCTTC.

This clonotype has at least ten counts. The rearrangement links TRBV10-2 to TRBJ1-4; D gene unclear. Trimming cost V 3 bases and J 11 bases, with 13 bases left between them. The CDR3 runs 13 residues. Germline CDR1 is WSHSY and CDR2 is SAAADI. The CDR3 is CASSEPGPGKLFF. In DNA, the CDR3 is TGCGCCAGCAGTGAACCGGGCCCGGGGAAACTGTTTTTT.

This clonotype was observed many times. CDR3 nucleotides: TGTGCCAGCAGGGGACAGCGAAAAGCGAACACTGAAGCTTTCTTT. It is translated as CASRGQRKANTEAFF. This sequence joins TRBV11-2 and TRBJ1-1; 7 bases are a match to TRBD1. CDR3 size: 15 residues. Per germline, CDR1 SGHAT and CDR2 FQNNGV. Trimming took 6 bases from V and 1 from J; bases not matched to a gene: 8.

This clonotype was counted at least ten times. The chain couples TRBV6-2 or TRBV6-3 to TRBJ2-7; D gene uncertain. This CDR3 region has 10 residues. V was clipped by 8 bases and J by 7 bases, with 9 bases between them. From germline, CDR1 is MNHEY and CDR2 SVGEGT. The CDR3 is CASGDGEQYF. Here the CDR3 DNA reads TGTGCCAGCGGTGATGGGGAGCAGTACTTC.

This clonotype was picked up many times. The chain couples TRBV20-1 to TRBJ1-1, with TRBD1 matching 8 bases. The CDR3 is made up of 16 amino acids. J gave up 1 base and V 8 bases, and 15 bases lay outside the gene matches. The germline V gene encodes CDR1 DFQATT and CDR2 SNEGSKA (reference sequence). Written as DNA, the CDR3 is TGCAGTCCGACGTCAGGGGGCGCGGGCCAGAACACTGAAGCTTTCTTT. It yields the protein CSPTSGGAGQNTEAFF.

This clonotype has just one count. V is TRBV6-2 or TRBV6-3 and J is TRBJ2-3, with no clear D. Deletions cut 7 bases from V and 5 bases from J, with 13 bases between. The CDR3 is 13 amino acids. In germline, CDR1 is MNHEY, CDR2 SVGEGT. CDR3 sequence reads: CASTHWDRDTQYF. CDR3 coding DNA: TGTGCCAGCACCCACTGGGATCGAGATACGCAGTATTTT.

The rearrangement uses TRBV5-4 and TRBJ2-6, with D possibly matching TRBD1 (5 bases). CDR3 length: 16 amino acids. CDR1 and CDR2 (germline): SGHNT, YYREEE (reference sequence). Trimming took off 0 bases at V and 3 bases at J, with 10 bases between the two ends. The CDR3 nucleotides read TGTGCCAGCAGCTTGGAGACGACAGTTGGGGCCAACGTCCTGACTTTC. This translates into CASSLETTVGANVLTF.

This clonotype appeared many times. The DNA for the CDR3 is TGCAGTGCTAGATCCAGGTATCTGACAGATACGCAGTATTTT. Translation: CSARSRYLTDTQYF. The chain recombines TRBV20-1 with TRBJ2-3; D is ambiguous. CDR3 size: 14 residues. Germline CDR1 is DFQATT and CDR2 is SNEGSKA (reference sequence). Deletions cut 2 bases from V and 3 bases from J, with 12 bases between.

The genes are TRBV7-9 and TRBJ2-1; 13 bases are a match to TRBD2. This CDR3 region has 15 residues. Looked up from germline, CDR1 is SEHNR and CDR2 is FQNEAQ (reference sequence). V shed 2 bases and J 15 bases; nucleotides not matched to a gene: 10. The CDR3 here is CASSLPGLAGPVLFF. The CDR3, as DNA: TGTGCCAGCAGCTTACCGGGACTAGCGGGGCCTGTTTTGTTCTTC.